Listed here are 32 T cell receptor beta chains from one sample, sequenced in a study of blood T cells in healthy people across ages. Primed by a sample-barcoded 5' primer and a J-beta primer mix, a second PCR proceeded for 7 to 11 cycles. TCRdb independently ran MiXCR on the 5' RACE reads; one entry per CDR3 protein. The data hold hundreds of thousands of distinct CDR3 sequences, with approximately 53% observed a single time. Sequenced material: blood. Receptors were obtained from a man aged 35-49 years in good health.

The chain is built from TRBV29-1 and TRBJ1-1; TRBD1 is a possible D gene (5 bases). Trimming took off 6 bases at V and 8 bases at J, with 16 bases between the two ends. CDR1 SQVTM and CDR2 ANQGSEA come from the germline V gene. The CDR3 consists of 12 residues. CDR3 in amino acids: CSVGEERGEAFF. CDR3 nucleotides: TGCAGCGTCGGGGAGGAGCGGGGGGAAGCTTTCTTT.

The rearrangement uses TRBV30 and TRBJ1-2; maybe TRBD1 (5 bases). This CDR3 region has 14 residues. Trimming took off 3 bases at V and 4 bases at J, with 15 bases between the two ends. Germline V gives CDR1 GTSNPN, CDR2 SVGIG (reference sequence). The CDR3: CAWRALTEIYGYTF. Here the CDR3 DNA reads TGTGCCTGGAGAGCCCTGACAGAAATCTATGGCTACACCTTC.

The chain employs TRBV28 and TRBJ2-5; TRBD1 is a possible D gene (5 bases). Germline CDR1 is MDHEN and CDR2 is SYDVKM. The germline V and J ends were trimmed by 3 bases and 5 bases, with 10 bases remaining between them. CDR3 length: 13 amino acids. The CDR3: CASSLAGYETQYF. The DNA of the CDR3 is TGTGCCAGCAGTTTGGCAGGGTATGAGACCCAGTACTTC.

This clonotype showed up just a few times. The chain is built from TRBV10-3 and TRBJ2-5, with 7 bases identical to TRBD1. The J call is doubtful: the DNA matches TRBJ2-7 better. This CDR3 region has 14 residues. The V gene's germline CDR1 is ENHRY and CDR2 SYGVKD. Here the CDR3 reads CAIRGDRVGDEQYF. As DNA, the CDR3 is TGTGCCATCAGGGGCGACAGGGTCGGCGACGAGCAGTACTTC.

This clonotype was counted only a few times. The chain recombines TRBV6-2 or TRBV6-3 with TRBJ2-5; D possibly matches TRBD1 or TRBD2 (6 bases each). Germline V gene lookup returns CDR1 MNHEY and CDR2 SVGEGT. The CDR3 runs 15 residues. Trimming left V 6 bases short and J 5 bases short, with 19 bases between. CDR3 protein: CASSTRGAERETQYF. DNA of the CDR3: TGTGCCAGCAGCACAAGGGGGGCGGAGAGGGAGACCCAGTACTTC.

This clonotype was counted only a few times. The chain carries TRBV6-2 or TRBV6-3 and TRBJ1-1; maybe TRBD1 (6 bases). From germline, CDR1 is MNHEY and CDR2 SVGEGT. Trimming cost V 3 bases and J 8 bases, with 13 bases left between them. This CDR3 contains 13 residues. The CDR3 sequence: CASSYRADSEAFF. The CDR3 DNA reads as TGTGCCAGCAGTTATAGGGCGGACAGCGAAGCTTTCTTT.

The V gene is TRBV2, the J gene TRBJ2-1; D may correspond to TRBD1 or TRBD2 (7 bases each). This CDR3 is built from 16 residues. CDR1 and CDR2 (germline): SNHLY, FYNNEI. V was trimmed by 9 bases and J by 4 bases, leaving 22 bases between them. Here the CDR3 reads CASQGVGGTVYNEQFF. DNA for the CDR3: TGTGCCAGTCAGGGAGTGGGGGGGACAGTGTACAATGAGCAGTTCTTC.

V usage is TRBV11-2 and J usage is TRBJ2-1; 9 bases agree with TRBD1. Losses at the gene ends were 5 bases for V and 15 bases for J; bases not matched to a gene: 14. The CDR3 totals 14 residues. CDR1 SGHAT and CDR2 FQNNGV come from the germline V gene. The CDR3 region is CASSPSLGQGRWFF. CDR3 in DNA: TGTGCCAGCAGCCCCTCGCTGGGACAGGGTCGTTGGTTCTTC.

This sequence joins TRBV5-1 and TRBJ2-5; 16 bases are a match to TRBD2. The closer fit of TRBJ2-7 to the DNA end suggests the J call may be wrong. Per the germline V gene, CDR1 is SGHRS and CDR2 is YFSETQ. There are 16 residues in the CDR3. CDR3 DNA sequence: TGCGCCAGCAGCTCGGGACTAGCGGGAGGGCACGGCGAGCAGTACTTC. Translation: CASSSGLAGGHGEQYF.

The genes are TRBV28 and TRBJ2-5; possible D gene TRBD1, 5 bases. CDR3 length: 17 residues. V lost 1 base, J lost 5 bases, and 20 bases lay in between. Germline V gene data show CDR1 as MDHEN and CDR2 as SYDVKM. In DNA form, the CDR3 reads TGTGCCAGCAGTTTATACTCGCGTGGGCAGGGCCTCGAGACCCAGTACTTC. Translated, it gives CASSLYSRGQGLETQYF. Using reference TRBV28 and TRBJ2-5 for the parts outside the CDR3, the full variable domain is DVKVTQSSRYLVKRTGEKVFLECVQDMDHENMFWYRQDPGLGLRLIYFSYDVKMKEKGDIPEGYSVSREKKERFSLILESASTNQTSMYLCASSLYSRGQGLETQYFGPGTRLLVL.

The chain recombines TRBV18 with TRBJ2-1; weak D call: TRBD1 (5 bases). The V gene lost 8 bases and the J gene lost 6 bases, with 23 bases spanning the gap. The CDR3 consists of 16 residues. Germline V CDR1 and CDR2: KGHSH, LQKENI. The chain's CDR3 is CASAEVGATLPNEQFF. The CDR3, as DNA: TGTGCCAGCGCAGAGGTAGGGGCCACTCTCCCCAATGAGCAGTTCTTC.

CDR3 nucleotides: TGTGCCACCAGCAGAGTGGAAGGGCGCGTGGACGGCTACACCTTC. This translates into CATSRVEGRVDGYTF. V and J are TRBV15 and TRBJ1-2; no definite D call. With 1 base removed from V and 8 bases from J, the gap between germline ends came to 17 bases. Germline V gene lookup returns CDR1 LNHNV and CDR2 YYDKDF (reference sequence). This CDR3 contains 15 residues.

This chain links TRBV6-6 with TRBJ1-6, with 7 positions matching TRBD1. Trimming at V came to 6 bases and at J to 7 bases, leaving 6 bases not matched to a gene. The CDR3 runs to 14 residues. In germline, CDR1 is MNHNY, CDR2 SVGAGI (reference sequence). CDR3 DNA: TGTGCCAGCAGCCACGGACAGGAAAATTCACCCCTCCACTTT. This gives the protein CASSHGQENSPLHF.

The chain uses TRBV20-1 and TRBJ2-7, with TRBD2 matching over 12 bases. J was trimmed by 6 bases and V by 0 bases; bases with no gene match: 6. Germline V CDR1 and CDR2: DFQATT, SNEGSKA (reference sequence). The CDR3 spans 15 residues. The CDR3 reads CSARETSGRFGEQYF. In DNA, the CDR3 is TGCAGTGCTAGAGAGACTAGCGGGAGATTCGGCGAGCAGTACTTC.

CDR3 coding DNA: TGCGCCAGCAGCCAGCGGGGACATTTAAGCACAGATACGCAGTATTTT. Translation gives CASSQRGHLSTDTQYF. The chain has TRBV4-3 and TRBJ2-3; D possibly matches TRBD1 or TRBD2 (6 bases each). V lost 3 bases, J lost 0 bases, and 13 bases lay in between. The germline V gene encodes CDR1 LGHNA and CDR2 YSLEER. The CDR3 runs to 16 residues.

The rearrangement uses TRBV20-1 and TRBJ2-7; D may be TRBD1 (6 bases). V lost 4 bases, J lost 7 bases, and 23 bases lay in between. The germline V gene encodes CDR1 DFQATT and CDR2 SNEGSKA (reference sequence). The CDR3 totals 15 residues. DNA for the CDR3: TGCAGTGCTAAAGGGGAACAGGGTAAATGGGAAGAGCAGTACTTC. Translating gives CSAKGEQGKWEEQYF.

The chain is built from TRBV29-1 and TRBJ1-1; D call uncertain. The CDR3 sequence is 14 residues long. The germline CDR1 and CDR2 sequences are SQVTM and ANQGSEA. The ends were cut back, 4 bases at V and 3 bases at J, with 15 bases in the middle. The CDR3 loop reads CSVGRSYGDTEAFF. CDR3 nucleotides: TGCAGCGTTGGACGTTCATATGGGGACACTGAAGCTTTCTTT.

CDR3 sequence: CASSPNDGKNIQYF. The CDR3 region has the DNA TGCGCCAGCAGCCCCAACGACGGCAAAAACATTCAGTACTTC. The chain carries TRBV5-1 and TRBJ2-7; D is uncertain. The end of the DNA aligns better with TRBJ2-4, so the J call may be wrong. Germline-derived CDR1 and CDR2 are SGHRS and YFSETQ. The CDR3 sequence is 14 residues long.

Note on this clonotype: Being one base from a much bigger clone, this may be a read error. This rearrangement joins TRBV12-3 or TRBV12-4 to TRBJ2-1; 9 bases are a match to TRBD2. The length of the CDR3 is 15 residues. CDR3 protein: CTSSFASGAYNEQFF. The CDR3 nucleotides are TGTACCAGCAGCTTCGCTAGCGGGGCATACAATGAGCAGTTCTTC.

The chain recombines TRBV27 with TRBJ1-2, with a tentative D call TRBD1 (5 bases). Trimming pared 3 bases from V and 4 bases from J, leaving 15 bases between. From germline, CDR1 is MNHEY and CDR2 SMNVEV (reference sequence). This CDR3 comprises 15 residues. Here the CDR3 DNA reads TGTGCCAGCAGTTTCACATACGACAGTCCCTATGGCTACACCTTC. It specifies CASSFTYDSPYGYTF.

The chain has TRBV5-1 and TRBJ2-1; possibly TRBD1 for D (6 bases). Germline CDR1 and CDR2: SGHRS and YFSETQ. CDR3 length: 16 amino acids. V lost 4 bases, J lost 3 bases, and 17 bases lay in between. In nucleotides, the CDR3 is TGCGCCAGCAGCCCCACCTTAGGGGGTTACTACAATGAGCAGTTCTTC. This translates into CASSPTLGGYYNEQFF.

V is TRBV7-3 and J is TRBJ2-7; D is perhaps TRBD2 (7 bases). The tail of the sequence fits TRBJ2-5 better, so the J call may be wrong. This CDR3 region has 16 residues. From germline, CDR1 is SGHTA and CDR2 FQGTGA. CDR3 nucleotide sequence: TGTGCCAGCAGCGACACTACAGGGAGGCGGGGGGAGACCCAGTACTTC. Protein product: CASSDTTGRRGETQYF.

There are a few counts of this clonotype. The chain carries TRBV7-2 and TRBJ2-4; D perhaps matches TRBD1 (5 bases). V lost 3 bases, J lost 6 bases, and 9 bases lay in between. The CDR3 is made up of 13 amino acids. Germline assignment: CDR1 SGHTA and CDR2 FQGNSA. The CDR3 nucleotides are TGTGCCAGCAGCTTGGGGCTTTTAAACATTCAGTACTTC. It yields the protein CASSLGLLNIQYF.

V gene TRBV20-1 combines with J gene TRBJ2-5; D gene ambiguous. The CDR3 consists of 16 residues. Germline CDR1 reads DFQATT; CDR2 reads SNEGSKA (reference sequence). V gave up 0 bases and J gave up 5 bases, with 19 bases separating them. The CDR3 nucleotides are TGCAGTGCTAGAGACGTCCAGGCCTTCCTGGGGGAGACCCAGTACTTC. It yields the protein CSARDVQAFLGETQYF.

The J gene is TRBJ1-3, the V gene TRBV3-1; D is ambiguous. The V end was cut by 4 bases, the J end by 0 bases, with 16 bases between. This CDR3 has 17 amino acids. Germline lookup yields CDR1 LGHDT and CDR2 YNNKEL (reference sequence). CDR3 region: CASSPIRAQSSGNTIYF. DNA for the CDR3: TGTGCCAGCAGCCCCATTCGGGCACAAAGCTCTGGAAACACCATATATTTT.

This clonotype was detected a few times. The chain uses TRBV7-8 and TRBJ2-3; 12 bases map to TRBD2. J lost 1 base, V lost 5 bases, and 4 bases had no gene match. The CDR3 extends over 16 amino acids. Germline V gene lookup returns CDR1 SGHVS and CDR2 FQNEAQ. The CDR3 DNA sequence: TGTGCCAGCAGCGCGCGGACTAGCGGGGGCACAGATACGCAGTATTTT. Translation: CASSARTSGGTDTQYF.

The chain is built from TRBV10-3 and TRBJ1-2; D is perhaps TRBD1 (6 bases). Germline V gene lookup returns CDR1 ENHRY and CDR2 SYGVKD. This CDR3 is 16 amino acids long. The V end was cut by 8 bases, the J end by 3 bases, with 22 bases between. In nucleotides, the CDR3 is TGTGCCATCGGGGGGGAGAGGGGGAAAGGCGACTATGGCTACACCTTC. Its translation: CAIGGERGKGDYGYTF.

This chain links TRBV7-2 with TRBJ2-7, with D perhaps given as TRBD1 or TRBD2 (6 bases each). The CDR3 covers 16 residues. With 6 bases removed from V and 3 bases from J, the gap between germline ends came to 21 bases. Germline-derived CDR1 and CDR2 are SGHTA and FQGNSA. The chain's CDR3 is CASSALWGAHLYEQYF. CDR3 sequence (DNA): TGTGCCAGCAGTGCACTTTGGGGGGCCCATCTCTACGAGCAGTACTTC.

This clonotype appeared a few times. The chain couples TRBV7-9 to TRBJ2-7, with TRBD2 identical over 7 bases. Trimming took 4 bases from V and 7 from J; bases not matched to a gene: 10. This CDR3 region has 14 residues. The germline V gene has CDR1 SEHNR and CDR2 FQNEAQ (reference sequence). CDR3 region: CASSWRLQGLEQYF. The CDR3 region has the DNA TGTGCCAGCAGCTGGAGACTGCAGGGACTAGAGCAGTACTTC.

The chain couples TRBV7-8 to TRBJ2-1; 9 bases are shared with TRBD2. The CDR3 has 16 amino acids. V dropped 5 bases and J dropped 4; count of bases not matched to a gene: 9. CDR1 SGHVS and CDR2 FQNEAQ come from the germline V gene. The DNA of the CDR3 is TGTGCCAGCAGCAATTCTGTAGCGGGAGAGTACAATGAGCAGTTCTTC. Its protein product is CASSNSVAGEYNEQFF. Filled out from reference TRBV7-8 and TRBJ2-1, the complete variable domain reads GAGVSQSPRYKVAKRGQDVALRCDPISGHVSLFWYQQALGQGPEFLTYFQNEAQLDKSGLPSDRFFAERPEGSVSTLKIQRTQQEDSAVYLCASSNSVAGEYNEQFFGPGTRLTVL.

This clonotype was detected only once. The rearrangement links TRBV6-2 or TRBV6-3 to TRBJ2-3; 13 bases match TRBD2. The CDR3 has 20 amino acids. The V and J ends lost 2 bases and 2 bases, in that order; junction bases with no gene match: 13. The germline V gene has CDR1 MNHEY and CDR2 SVGEGT. CDR3 bases: TGTGCCAGCAGTTACCCAGGGACTAGCGGGAAAAGACCCTACACAGATACGCAGTATTTT. It yields the protein CASSYPGTSGKRPYTDTQYF.

This rearrangement joins TRBV10-3 to TRBJ2-7, with D unresolved. CDR1 is ENHRY, CDR2 SYGVKD, per germline. The V and J ends lost 4 bases and 4 bases respectively, with 11 bases between them. The CDR3 is 13 amino acids. The DNA of the CDR3 is TGTGCCATCAGTGCAAGCCCGAGGTACGAGCAGTACTTC. Translation gives CAISASPRYEQYF.